A single T cell receptor (beta chain) is shown here with its context. Its antigen is as yet unknown. CD8+ and CD4+ T cells were negatively isolated; TEMRA cells were FACS-enriched. The data stem from a study of CD8 T cells in Susac syndrome. Trimming removed 1 base from V and 0 bases from J, with 12 bases in between. CDR3 length: 16 residues. Germline CDR1 DFQATT, CDR2 SNEGSKA (reference sequence). Study results and caveats: Individuals included in the TCR sequencing and HLA analysis were acknowledged by the study to be relatively few in number.

Random-hexamer reverse transcription was applied to roughly 0.5 to 1 ug RNA. The amplification used immunoSEQ multiplex PCR on TCR beta CDR3; it spanned 54 Vbeta and 13 Jbeta. MiXCR, applied by TCRdb to the immunoSEQ multiplex PCR reads, yields one record per CDR3 protein. The repertoire has about 200,000 distinct CDR3 sequences, approximately 94% of them found once; the top ten carry under 0.095%. The sample consisted of CD4+ T cells from PBMCs. The sequence derives from a human donor with multiple sclerosis. The chain combines TRBV20-1 with TRBJ2-2; tentatively, D is TRBD1 (6 bases). CDR3 residues: CSARGAGAPNTGELFF. The CDR3 DNA reads as TGCAGTGCTAGAGGGGCAGGGGCACCGAACACCGGGGAGCTGTTTTTT.